This T cell receptor (beta chain) was captured by sequencing in a study of blood T cell repertoires in COVID-19. The wider study: T cells, B-cell-depleted T cells, or PBMCs provided the cDNA or gDNA that served as material.

In the study's own analysis: Amplification with reference gene primers provided the estimates of nucleated cell counts. The assay was immunoSEQ multiplex PCR, and TCRdb's table has in-frame clones only and misses some. V, J and clone size derive from that table, while D and trimming were established from the DNA sequence. The sample shows approximately 260,000 clones, around 90% of them seen only once. This clone has just one count. This TCR came from a woman aged 40 to 55 with acute or convalescent COVID-19. The sequencing input was peripheral blood.

CDR3 amino acids: CASKVEGNIQYF. For the CDR3, the DNA is TGTGCCAGCAAAGTCGAGGGAAACATTCAGTACTTC. The chain combines TRBV2 with TRBJ2-4; D possibly corresponds to TRBD2 (5 bases). This CDR3 region has 12 residues. Trimming left V 7 bases short and J 6 bases short, with 10 bases between. The germline gives CDR1 SNHLY, CDR2 FYNNEI.